What follows are 20 T cell receptor beta chains derived from one specimen sequenced in a study of T cells in Graves' hyperthyroidism and ophthalmopathy. Amplified TCR beta CDR3 regions derived from RNA transcripts. First-round RT-PCR with HTBI primers amplified the TCR CDR3 region. A single record per CDR3 protein comes from TCRdb applying MiXCR to the multiplex PCR reads. The sample consists of some 550,000 distinct CDR3 sequences, approximately 16% of them appearing once. Material: blood. These receptors were obtained from a woman aged 40 to 49 with Graves' ophthalmopathy.

This clonotype was counted a few times. This chain links TRBV18 with TRBJ2-2, with a tentative D call TRBD2 (5 bases). The CDR3 loop spans 17 amino acids. Trimming left V 4 bases short and J 0 bases short, with 15 bases between. The germline V gene has CDR1 KGHSH and CDR2 LQKENI. The CDR3 DNA is TGTGCCAGCTCACGACGCGGTGGAGGATCGAACACCGGGGAGCTGTTTTTT. Its protein is CASSRRGGGSNTGELFF.

V gene TRBV7-3 combines with J gene TRBJ2-3; 12 nucleotides match TRBD2. J was trimmed by 5 bases and V by 5 bases; bases with no gene match: 11. This CDR3 has 17 amino acids. Germline loops: CDR1 SGHTA, CDR2 FQGTGA. DNA of the CDR3: TGTGCCAGCAGCCCCGGCGCACTAGCGGGGGGCCGAGATACGCAGTATTTT. This encodes CASSPGALAGGRDTQYF.

V usage is TRBV7-9 and J usage is TRBJ1-6; TRBD1 aligns across 8 bases. V lost 2 bases, J lost 8 bases, and 5 bases stayed unmatched. Germline values: CDR1 SEHNR, CDR2 FQNEAQ (reference sequence). The CDR3 covers 15 residues. This chain's CDR3 is CASSLQGAEDSPLHF. In nucleotides, the CDR3 is TGTGCCAGCAGCTTACAGGGGGCCGAGGATTCACCCCTCCACTTT.

The genes are TRBV6-1 and TRBJ2-7; TRBD1 matches at 9 bases. V dropped 5 bases and J dropped 4; count of bases not matched to a gene: 9. CDR1 is MNHNS and CDR2 is SASEGT in the germline V gene. The CDR3 loop spans 15 amino acids. The CDR3 coding sequence is TGTGCCAGCAGTAAAAACCGGGACAGGGAGTACGAGCAGTACTTC. This codes for CASSKNRDREYEQYF.

This clonotype showed up many times. The rearrangement uses TRBV28 and TRBJ2-2; perhaps TRBD2 as D (6 bases). This CDR3 region has 15 residues. Germline CDR1 is MDHEN and CDR2 is SYDVKM. Trimming pared 5 bases from V and 3 bases from J, leaving 13 bases between. DNA for the CDR3: TGTGCCAGCAGTCTCGCTAGCGCGGACACCGGGGAGCTGTTTTTT. Residues: CASSLASADTGELFF.

The CDR3 here is CASSLSGLGTDTQYF. The CDR3 DNA sequence: TGTGCCAGCAGCTTAAGCGGGCTGGGCACAGATACGCAGTATTTT. The rearrangement uses TRBV7-9 and TRBJ2-3, with D possibly TRBD2 on 6 matching bases. V was pared by 2 bases and J by 1 base, with 10 bases between. Germline-derived CDR1 and CDR2 are SEHNR and FQNEAQ (reference sequence). The length of the CDR3 is 15 residues.

This clonotype has only a few counts. The V and J genes are TRBV11-3 and TRBJ2-2; 7 bases align to TRBD2. V lost 2 bases to trimming and J lost 4 bases; unmatched junction nucleotides: 1. The CDR3 runs 14 residues. Germline CDR1 is SGHNT and CDR2 is YENEEA. CDR3 sequence (DNA): TGTGCCAGCAGCTTAAGCGGGGTCACCGGGGAGCTGTTTTTT. The encoded protein is CASSLSGVTGELFF.

This clonotype was found a few times. Being one base from a much bigger clone, this may be a read error. The chain employs TRBV18 and TRBJ1-1; D call uncertain. CDR3 length equals 14 residues. Looked up from germline, CDR1 is KGHSH and CDR2 is LQKENI. In DNA, the CDR3 is TGTGCCAGCTCAACCTCAGGTGTAAACACTGGAGCTTTCTTT. Its protein product is CASSTSGVNTGAFF.

In its sample, this clonotype was seen a few times. The chain has TRBV7-6 and TRBJ2-3, with 11 positions matching TRBD1. Germline V gene lookup returns CDR1 SGHVS and CDR2 FNYEAQ. The V gene end was trimmed by 0 bases and the J gene end by 3 bases; junction bases not matched to a gene: 5. The CDR3 contains 17 residues. The chain's CDR3 is CASSLARTGGYTDTQYF. For the CDR3, the DNA is TGTGCCAGCAGCTTAGCCCGGACAGGGGGCTATACAGATACGCAGTATTTT. The variable domain in full, completed from reference TRBV7-6 and TRBJ2-3, reads GAGVSQSPRYKVTKRGQDVALRCDPISGHVSLYWYRQALGQGPEFLTYFNYEAQQDKSGLPNDRFSAERPEGSISTLTIQRTEQRDSAMYRCASSLARTGGYTDTQYFGPGTRLTVL.

The sample holds many counts of this clonotype. The chain has TRBV3-1 and TRBJ2-1; D ambiguous. This CDR3 region has 13 residues. The ends were cut back, 1 base at V and 6 bases at J, with 7 bases in the middle. The germline V gene encodes CDR1 LGHDT and CDR2 YNNKEL (reference sequence). CDR3 sequence reads: CASSQGWFNEQFF. The CDR3 DNA is TGTGCCAGCAGCCAAGGGTGGTTCAATGAGCAGTTCTTC.

The sample holds many counts of this clonotype. The gene calls are TRBV9 and TRBJ2-3; a weak D match, TRBD2 (6 bases). The V end was cut by 4 bases, the J end by 2 bases, with 11 bases between. CDR3 length: 14 residues. Germline V gives CDR1 SGDLS, CDR2 YYNGEE. In DNA, the CDR3 is TGTGCCAGCAGCCCGGGACTGTACACAGATACGCAGTATTTT. It specifies CASSPGLYTDTQYF.

This clonotype was observed at least ten times. The CDR3 region has the DNA TGCGCCAGCAGCCGGCAGGGGACTTACGAGCAGTACTTC. As protein: CASSRQGTYEQYF. The chain recombines TRBV5-1 with TRBJ2-7; D may be TRBD1 or TRBD2 (6 bases each). CDR3 length: 13 residues. Per the germline V gene, CDR1 is SGHRS and CDR2 is YFSETQ. Trimming pared 4 bases from V and 4 bases from J, leaving 12 bases between.

This clonotype was recorded many times. V usage is TRBV18 and J usage is TRBJ1-1; D uncertain. CDR1 and CDR2 (germline): KGHSH, LQKENI. The CDR3 length is 13 residues. Trimming left V 3 bases short and J 2 bases short, with 7 bases between. CDR3 bases: TGTGCCAGCTCACCCCGGCAAAACACTGAAGCTTTCTTT. Translated, it gives CASSPRQNTEAFF.

This clonotype was detected ten times or more. The gene calls are TRBV28 and TRBJ2-3, with TRBD2 matching over 11 bases. The CDR3 has 19 amino acids. Germline CDR1 MDHEN, CDR2 SYDVKM. Trimming took 6 bases from V and 0 from J; bases not matched to a gene: 14. This chain's CDR3 is CASSSLGTSGTTSTDTQYF. CDR3 in DNA: TGTGCCAGCAGCTCCCTCGGGACTAGCGGAACGACTAGCACAGATACGCAGTATTTT.

This clonotype was seen repeatedly, ten times or more. The chain is built from TRBV18 and TRBJ1-1; 8 bases line up with TRBD1. The CDR3 is 15 residues long. Trimming cost V 2 bases and J 2 bases; bases outside gene matches: 4. Germline CDR1 is KGHSH and CDR2 is LQKENI. For the CDR3, the DNA is TGTGCCAGCTCACCAACACAGGGGGTCAACACTGAAGCTTTCTTT. Its translation: CASSPTQGVNTEAFF.

The chain uses TRBV6-2 or TRBV6-3 and TRBJ2-4; D is possibly TRBD2 (6 bases). V dropped 6 bases and J dropped 1 base, with 10 bases sitting between them. CDR3 length equals 14 residues. Germline V gives CDR1 MNHEY, CDR2 SVGEGT. The CDR3 is CASSPSGAKNIQYF. In DNA, the CDR3 is TGTGCCAGCAGCCCCAGCGGGGCCAAAAACATTCAGTACTTC.

This clonotype came up many times. The chain carries TRBV2 and TRBJ2-2; TRBD2 matches at 14 bases. The V gene's germline CDR1 is SNHLY and CDR2 FYNNEI. The CDR3 runs to 16 residues. J was trimmed by 1 base and V by 6 bases; bases with no gene match: 1. CDR3 sequence reads: CASSGLAGGNTGELFF. Written as DNA, the CDR3 is TGTGCCAGCAGCGGACTAGCGGGAGGGAACACCGGGGAGCTGTTTTTT.

The table lists this clonotype with a few counts. This rearrangement joins TRBV18 to TRBJ1-2, with TRBD1 as a possible D gene (5 bases). Trimming pared 8 bases from V and 4 bases from J, leaving 20 bases between. Germline assignment: CDR1 KGHSH and CDR2 LQKENI. This CDR3 region has 15 residues. The CDR3 DNA sequence: TGTGCCAGCAAAAGACCCCCGACAGTCCCCTATGGCTACACCTTC. The encoded protein is CASKRPPTVPYGYTF.

This clonotype has more than one count but fewer than ten. This sequence joins TRBV5-8 and TRBJ2-7; no clear D. The length of the CDR3 is 12 residues. CDR1 SGHTS and CDR2 YDEGEE come from the germline V gene. Trimming left V 6 bases short and J 4 bases short, with 11 bases between. The CDR3 loop is CASNFGNYEQYF. As DNA, the CDR3 is TGTGCCAGCAACTTCGGCAATTACGAGCAGTACTTC.

The chain has TRBV28 and TRBJ2-7, with TRBD1 matching over 7 bases. This CDR3 is built from 15 residues. Per germline, CDR1 MDHEN and CDR2 SYDVKM. J lost 0 bases, V lost 4 bases, and 6 bases had no gene match. The CDR3 region has the DNA TGTGCCAGCAGTTCACCGACAGGGTGCTCCTACGAGCAGTACTTC. It specifies CASSSPTGCSYEQYF.